This is a list of T cell receptor beta chains from one sample in a study of blood T cells in healthy people across ages. TCRdb ran MiXCR on the 5' RACE reads and lists one entry per CDR3 protein. Of approximately 810,000 distinct CDR3 sequences in the sample, 29% were seen once. The sequenced sample was blood. The receptors shown here come from a woman older than 75 in good health. Each CDR3 is given with its conserved first and last residue. A D gene is named only where the DNA matches it firmly. Expanded clones are given a class, and other clones once, few, many or no size at all.

j_call: TRBJ2-3; clone_size: many; v_call: TRBV20-1; d_call: NA; cdr3_aa: CSARDGRKNTDTQYF; cdr3_nt: TGCAGTGCTAGAGATGGTCGGAAGAACACAGATACGCAGTATTTT
j_call: TRBJ2-7; clone_size: NA; v_call: TRBV5-1; d_call: NA; cdr3_aa: CASSFSGTREQYF; cdr3_nt: TGCGCCAGCAGCTTTTCAGGGACGCGCGAGCAGTACTTC
j_call: TRBJ2-1; clone_size: NA; v_call: TRBV5-1; d_call: TRBD1; cdr3_aa: CASSLTGQAGSHEQFF; cdr3_nt: TGCGCCAGCAGCTTGACGGGACAGGCCGGTTCGCATGAGCAGTTCTTC
j_call: TRBJ2-1; clone_size: many; v_call: TRBV11-2; d_call: NA; cdr3_aa: CASSRRRSYNEQFF; cdr3_nt: TGTGCCAGCAGCAGAAGAAGATCCTACAATGAGCAGTTCTTC
j_call: TRBJ1-1; clone_size: NA; v_call: TRBV5-1; d_call: NA; cdr3_aa: CASSHHWRNTEAFF; cdr3_nt: TGCGCCAGCAGTCATCACTGGCGCAACACTGAAGCTTTCTTT
j_call: TRBJ2-6; clone_size: many; v_call: TRBV5-1; d_call: TRBD1; cdr3_aa: CASRVDGTGGSGANVLTF; cdr3_nt: TGCGCCAGCAGGGTCGATGGGACAGGCGGATCTGGGGCCAACGTCCTGACTTTC
j_call: TRBJ2-3; clone_size: NA; v_call: TRBV11-1; d_call: NA; cdr3_aa: CASSKLALGTDTQYF; cdr3_nt: TGTGCCAGCAGCAAACTGGCCCTTGGGACAGATACGCAGTATTTT
j_call: TRBJ1-2; clone_size: many; v_call: TRBV4-3; d_call: NA; cdr3_aa: CASSQVEGYGYTF; cdr3_nt: TGCGCCAGCAGCCAAGTAGAGGGGTATGGCTACACCTTC
j_call: TRBJ1-2; clone_size: many; v_call: TRBV20-1; d_call: NA; cdr3_aa: CSASLDGYGYTF; cdr3_nt: TGCAGTGCTAGTTTGGACGGATATGGCTACACCTTC
j_call: TRBJ1-2; clone_size: many; v_call: TRBV6-2/TRBV6-3; d_call: NA; cdr3_aa: CASSVHYGYTF; cdr3_nt: TGTGCCAGCAGTGTCCATTATGGCTACACCTTC
j_call: TRBJ2-4; clone_size: NA; v_call: TRBV7-2; d_call: TRBD1; cdr3_aa: CASSSNRGAYERYF; cdr3_nt: TGTGCTAGCAGCTCAAACAGGGGGGCGTACGAGCGGTACTTC
j_call: TRBJ2-1; clone_size: NA; v_call: TRBV5-1; d_call: NA; cdr3_aa: CASSLDLSRNEQFF; cdr3_nt: TGCGCCAGCAGCTTAGATCTATCACGCAATGAGCAGTTCTTC
j_call: TRBJ2-2; clone_size: few; v_call: TRBV15; d_call: NA; cdr3_aa: CATSAGGTGLHTGELFF; cdr3_nt: TGTGCCACCAGCGCTGGGGGCACAGGCCTACACACCGGGGAGCTGTTTTTT
j_call: TRBJ1-2; clone_size: NA; v_call: TRBV25-1; d_call: NA; cdr3_aa: CASSEAGIDYGYTF; cdr3_nt: TGTGCCAGCAGTGAAGCGGGTATCGACTATGGCTACACCTTC
j_call: TRBJ2-1; clone_size: NA; v_call: TRBV20-1; d_call: TRBD2; cdr3_aa: CSASKPPGTIQPNNERFF; cdr3_nt: TGCAGTGCTTCCAAACCTCCCGGGACTATACAGCCCAACAATGAGCGGTTCTTC
j_call: TRBJ1-2; clone_size: NA; v_call: TRBV21-1; d_call: NA; cdr3_aa: CASSPREGGGDGYTF; cdr3_nt: TGTGCCAGCAGCCCCAGGGAAGGGGGCGGCGATGGCTACACCTTC
j_call: TRBJ2-1; clone_size: many; v_call: TRBV7-2; d_call: TRBD2; cdr3_aa: CASSPGTSGGKYNEQFF; cdr3_nt: TGTGCCAGCAGCCCGGGGACTAGCGGGGGTAAATACAATGAGCAGTTCTTC
j_call: TRBJ2-1; clone_size: NA; v_call: TRBV5-1; d_call: TRBD1; cdr3_aa: CASSTGTGQSYNEQFF; cdr3_nt: TGCGCCAGCAGCACCGGGACAGGCCAGTCCTACAATGAGCAGTTCTTC
j_call: TRBJ2-3; clone_size: few; v_call: TRBV7-2; d_call: NA; cdr3_aa: CASSLYMVTQYF; cdr3_nt: TGTGCCAGCAGCCTGTATATGGTTACGCAGTATTTT
j_call: TRBJ1-5; clone_size: many; v_call: TRBV7-8; d_call: NA; cdr3_aa: CASSQNPRLGGQPQHF; cdr3_nt: TGTGCCAGCAGCCAGAATCCGCGCTTGGGAGGGCAGCCCCAGCATTTT
j_call: TRBJ2-5; clone_size: many; v_call: TRBV7-9; d_call: TRBD1; cdr3_aa: CASSSGTGQETQYF; cdr3_nt: TGCGCCAGCAGCTCCGGGACAGGCCAAGAGACCCAGTACTTC
j_call: TRBJ1-6; clone_size: few; v_call: TRBV5-5; d_call: NA; cdr3_aa: CASSLGAANSPLHF; cdr3_nt: TGTGCCAGCAGCTTGGGGGCAGCTAATTCACCCCTCCACTTT
j_call: TRBJ1-2; clone_size: few; v_call: TRBV29-1; d_call: NA; cdr3_aa: CSVDWGANYGYTF; cdr3_nt: TGCAGCGTTGATTGGGGAGCTAACTATGGCTACACCTTC
j_call: TRBJ2-2; clone_size: NA; v_call: TRBV12-5; d_call: NA; cdr3_aa: CASGLGGLNTGELFF; cdr3_nt: TGTGCTAGTGGTTTGGGCGGACTGAACACCGGGGAGCTGTTTTTT
j_call: TRBJ2-3; clone_size: many; v_call: TRBV6-5; d_call: NA; cdr3_aa: CASSYSGSGTQYF; cdr3_nt: TGTGCCAGCAGTTACTCGGGTAGCGGAACGCAGTATTTT
j_call: TRBJ2-1; clone_size: many; v_call: TRBV6-1; d_call: NA; cdr3_aa: CASAVRYNEQFF; cdr3_nt: TGTGCCAGCGCGGTGAGGTACAATGAGCAGTTCTTC
j_call: TRBJ1-1; clone_size: few; v_call: TRBV5-1; d_call: TRBD1; cdr3_aa: CASVGTGSMNTEAFF; cdr3_nt: TGCGCCAGCGTGGGGACAGGCTCGATGAACACTGAAGCTTTCTTT
j_call: TRBJ2-6; clone_size: many; v_call: TRBV20-1; d_call: NA; cdr3_aa: CSARDQSGANVLTF; cdr3_nt: TGCAGTGCTAGAGATCAGAGTGGGGCCAACGTCCTGACTTTC
j_call: TRBJ2-1; clone_size: NA; v_call: TRBV11-2; d_call: TRBD2; cdr3_aa: CASSLVASGGAYYNEQFF; cdr3_nt: TGTGCCAGCAGCTTAGTGGCTAGCGGGGGGGCGTACTACAATGAGCAGTTCTTC
j_call: TRBJ2-5; clone_size: NA; v_call: TRBV6-2/TRBV6-3; d_call: NA; cdr3_aa: CASSSTSSQYF; cdr3_nt: TGTGCCAGCAGTTCAACTAGTAGCCAGTACTTC
j_call: TRBJ1-4; clone_size: NA; v_call: TRBV20-1; d_call: NA; cdr3_aa: CSVRSGAEKLFF; cdr3_nt: TGCAGTGTCCGGTCGGGGGCGGAAAAACTGTTTTTT
j_call: TRBJ2-5; clone_size: once; v_call: TRBV2; d_call: TRBD1; cdr3_aa: CASLLQGALPTAEQYF; cdr3_nt: TGTGCCAGCTTACTCCAGGGGGCCCTTCCTACGGCTGAGCAGTACTTC
j_call: TRBJ2-4; clone_size: many; v_call: TRBV5-1; d_call: NA; cdr3_aa: CASSLTLGVAKNIQYF; cdr3_nt: TGCGCCAGCAGCTTGACGTTGGGAGTAGCCAAAAACATTCAGTACTTC
j_call: TRBJ1-1; clone_size: NA; v_call: TRBV5-1; d_call: NA; cdr3_aa: CASSSIPQGNTEAFF; cdr3_nt: TGCGCCAGCAGCTCCATTCCTCAGGGGAACACTGAAGCTTTCTTT
j_call: TRBJ1-1; clone_size: NA; v_call: TRBV20-1; d_call: TRBD1; cdr3_aa: CSARAQGMSTEAFF; cdr3_nt: TGCAGTGCTAGAGCACAGGGGATGTCCACTGAAGCTTTCTTT
j_call: TRBJ2-7; clone_size: NA; v_call: TRBV7-6; d_call: NA; cdr3_aa: CASSPRGGYYEQYF; cdr3_nt: TGTGCCAGCAGCCCCCGCGGCGGCTACTACGAGCAGTACTTC
j_call: TRBJ1-5; clone_size: many; v_call: TRBV20-1; d_call: NA; cdr3_aa: CSAVRELVSSPQHF; cdr3_nt: TGCAGCGCTGTAAGGGAATTAGTCTCGAGCCCCCAGCATTTT
j_call: TRBJ1-5; clone_size: NA; v_call: TRBV20-1; d_call: NA; cdr3_aa: CSATRTAVSNQPQHF; cdr3_nt: TGCAGTGCTACGAGGACAGCTGTTAGCAATCAGCCCCAGCATTTT
j_call: TRBJ1-1; clone_size: NA; v_call: TRBV4-2; d_call: NA; cdr3_aa: CASSHGGGLENTEAFF; cdr3_nt: TGTGCCAGCAGCCATGGGGGGGGACTGGAAAACACTGAAGCTTTCTTT
j_call: TRBJ2-5; clone_size: NA; v_call: TRBV2; d_call: NA; cdr3_aa: CAMSGLPGETQYF; cdr3_nt: TGTGCCATGAGTGGACTACCCGGGGAGACCCAGTACTTC
j_call: TRBJ2-5; clone_size: many; v_call: TRBV20-1; d_call: TRBD2; cdr3_aa: CSARAPSGGETQYF; cdr3_nt: TGCAGTGCTAGAGCCCCTAGCGGGGGGGAGACCCAGTACTTC
j_call: TRBJ1-2; clone_size: many; v_call: TRBV7-2; d_call: TRBD1; cdr3_aa: CASSSGDRHIYGYTF; cdr3_nt: TGTGCCAGCAGCTCCGGGGACAGGCATATCTATGGCTACACCTTC
j_call: TRBJ2-7; clone_size: NA; v_call: TRBV20-1; d_call: NA; cdr3_aa: CSARGVAGNEQYF; cdr3_nt: TGCAGTGCTAGAGGGGTGGCGGGGAACGAGCAGTACTTC
j_call: TRBJ1-6; clone_size: few; v_call: TRBV2; d_call: NA; cdr3_aa: CASSENAQYNSPLHF; cdr3_nt: TGTGCCAGCAGTGAAAACGCCCAATATAATTCACCCCTCCACTTT
j_call: TRBJ1-5; clone_size: few; v_call: TRBV20-1; d_call: NA; cdr3_aa: CSAPRGGGNRPQHF; cdr3_nt: TGCAGTGCGCCCCGTGGGGGGGGCAATCGGCCCCAGCATTTT
j_call: TRBJ2-7; clone_size: many; v_call: TRBV6-2/TRBV6-3; d_call: NA; cdr3_aa: CASSPLGQANSYEQYF; cdr3_nt: TGTGCCAGCAGTCCTCTGGGGCAGGCCAACTCCTACGAGCAGTACTTC
j_call: TRBJ1-1; clone_size: NA; v_call: TRBV20-1; d_call: NA; cdr3_aa: CSAFVGGNTEAFF; cdr3_nt: TGCAGTGCTTTTGTCGGGGGGAACACTGAAGCTTTCTTT
j_call: TRBJ2-7; clone_size: NA; v_call: TRBV20-1; d_call: TRBD2; cdr3_aa: CSAHQAGAVSYEQYF; cdr3_nt: TGCAGTGCTCACCAAGCGGGGGCCGTCTCCTACGAGCAGTACTTC
j_call: TRBJ2-7; clone_size: many; v_call: TRBV11-2; d_call: NA; cdr3_aa: CASAYGGGPYEQYF; cdr3_nt: TGTGCCAGCGCCTACGGGGGTGGTCCCTACGAGCAGTACTTC
j_call: TRBJ2-5; clone_size: few; v_call: TRBV24-1; d_call: TRBD2; cdr3_aa: CATKPSGGRETQYF; cdr3_nt: TGTGCCACCAAGCCTAGCGGGGGGAGGGAGACCCAGTACTTC
j_call: TRBJ1-6; clone_size: NA; v_call: TRBV7-2; d_call: NA; cdr3_aa: CASSLAPGGGFYNSPLHF; cdr3_nt: TGTGCCAGCAGCTTAGCTCCGGGGGGGGGTTTCTATAATTCACCCCTCCACTTT
j_call: TRBJ2-7; clone_size: many; v_call: TRBV9; d_call: TRBD1; cdr3_aa: CASSAGGQASYEQYF; cdr3_nt: TGTGCCAGCAGCGCCGGGGGACAGGCGTCCTACGAGCAGTACTTC
j_call: TRBJ2-1; clone_size: many; v_call: TRBV9; d_call: NA; cdr3_aa: CASSVGFWGLNYNEQFF; cdr3_nt: TGTGCCAGCAGCGTAGGTTTTTGGGGACTTAACTACAATGAGCAGTTCTTC
j_call: TRBJ1-4; clone_size: many; v_call: TRBV7-6; d_call: TRBD1; cdr3_aa: CASSPTGGLSNEKLFF; cdr3_nt: TGTGCCAGCAGCCCGACAGGGGGCTTATCTAATGAAAAACTGTTTTTT
j_call: TRBJ2-1; clone_size: many; v_call: TRBV20-1; d_call: TRBD1; cdr3_aa: CSARPFQGANEQFF; cdr3_nt: TGCAGTGCCAGGCCCTTCCAGGGGGCAAATGAGCAGTTCTTC